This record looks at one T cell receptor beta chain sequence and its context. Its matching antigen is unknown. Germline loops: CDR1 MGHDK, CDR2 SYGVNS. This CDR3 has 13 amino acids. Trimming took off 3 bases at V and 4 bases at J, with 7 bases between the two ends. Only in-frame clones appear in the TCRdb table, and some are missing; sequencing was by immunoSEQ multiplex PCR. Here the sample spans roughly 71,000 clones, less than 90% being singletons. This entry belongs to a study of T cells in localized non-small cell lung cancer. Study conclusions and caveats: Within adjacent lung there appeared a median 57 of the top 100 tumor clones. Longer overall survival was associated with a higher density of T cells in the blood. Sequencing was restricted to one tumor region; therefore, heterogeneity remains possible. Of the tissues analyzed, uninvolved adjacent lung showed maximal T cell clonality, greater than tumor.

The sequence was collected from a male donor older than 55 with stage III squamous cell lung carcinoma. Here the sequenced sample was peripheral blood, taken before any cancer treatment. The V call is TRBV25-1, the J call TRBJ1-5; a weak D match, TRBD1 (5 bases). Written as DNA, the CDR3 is TGTGCCAGCAGTGACAGGGAGAATCAGCCCCAGCATTTT. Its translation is CASSDRENQPQHF.